This TCR beta chain was captured in a study of blood T cell repertoires in COVID-19. Trimming removed 6 bases from V and 2 bases from J; junction bases left unmatched: 6. The CDR3 is made up of 14 amino acids. Germline V lookup: CDR1 MDHEN, CDR2 SYDVKM. Only in-frame clones appear in the TCRdb table, and some are missing; sequencing was by immunoSEQ multiplex PCR. Of roughly 100,000 clones detected, approximately 72% appear once; the ten largest clones hold roughly a fifth. The chain is built from TRBV28 and TRBJ2-5, with 7 bases fitting TRBD1. The specimen sequenced was peripheral blood. The sequence came from a woman aged 65 to 85 with acute or convalescent COVID-19. The CDR3 DNA reads as TGTGCCAGCAGAGAGACAGGGTCTCAAGAGACCCAGTACTTC. Translation gives CASRETGSQETQYF.